These 26 T cell receptor beta chains share one sample of origin, sequenced in a study of T cell responses to AZD1222 COVID-19 vaccine. Profiled with immunoSEQ multiplex PCR; TCRdb holds only in-frame clones, not every one. The sample yields about 150,000 clones, 92% seen once. The sequenced sample was peripheral blood, obtained on day 0 of AZD1222 vaccination. These receptor sequences come from an adult in good health.

This chain connects TRBV3-1 (or the pseudogene TRBV3-2) to TRBJ2-7; 12 bases fit TRBD2. Germline V CDR1 and CDR2: LGHDT, YNNKEL (reference sequence). The CDR3 has 16 residues. V was clipped by 5 bases and J by 4 bases; unmatched bases: 9. CDR3 nucleotides: TGTGCCAGCAGCTTTCGGACTAGCGGGATTGGGTACGAGCAGTACTTC. Translating gives CASSFRTSGIGYEQYF.

This chain links TRBV29-1 with TRBJ2-2, with no clear D. There are 12 residues in the CDR3. The germline V gene has CDR1 SQVTM and CDR2 ANQGSEA. Trimming pared 7 bases from V and 4 bases from J, leaving 10 bases between. The CDR3 loop is CSANKGTGELFF. The CDR3 bases are TGCAGCGCCAACAAGGGCACCGGGGAGCTGTTTTTT.

The chain employs TRBV28 and TRBJ1-2, with D unclear. This CDR3 region has 15 residues. Between the trimmed V and J ends, which lost 6 bases and 4 bases, there was a span of 18 bases. Germline CDR1 MDHEN, CDR2 SYDVKM. CDR3 bases: TGTGCCAGCAGATCCGACCCAAAGGTAGGCTATGGCTACACCTTC. Translating gives CASRSDPKVGYGYTF.

The rearrangement links TRBV10-1 to TRBJ2-2, with D tentatively TRBD2 (6 bases). Trimming took 3 bases from V and 4 from J, leaving 12 bases between them. This CDR3 contains 15 residues. CDR1 and CDR2 from the germline V gene are WNHNN and SYGVQD (reference sequence). In DNA form, the CDR3 reads TGCGCCAGCAGTGAAGACGGGAGCCCCACCGGGGAGCTGTTTTTT. Translation: CASSEDGSPTGELFF.

This clone is a singleton in its sample. The V call is TRBV27, the J call TRBJ2-6; perhaps TRBD2 as D (5 bases). The CDR3 contains 14 residues. CDR1 is MNHEY, CDR2 SMNVEV, per germline (reference sequence). V was shortened by 6 bases and J by 4 bases, with 10 bases between the two germline ends. The CDR3 is CASRNSGGANVLTF. The CDR3 nucleotides are TGTGCCAGCAGAAACTCGGGGGGGGCCAACGTCCTGACTTTC.

The chain is built from TRBV15 and TRBJ1-3; no reliable D call. This CDR3 spans 15 amino acids. Germline values: CDR1 LNHNV, CDR2 YYDKDF (reference sequence). V was trimmed by 7 bases and J by 1 base, leaving 14 bases between them. The CDR3 bases are TGTGCCACCACCCCCGGAGGGCCTTCTGGAAACACCATATATTTT. It specifies CATTPGGPSGNTIYF.

The CDR3 DNA follows: TGTGCCAGCAGCCAAGATCAGCGGACCTTAGTAGATGGCTACACCTTC. Translating it yields CASSQDQRTLVDGYTF. The chain is built from TRBV3-1 (or the pseudogene TRBV3-2) and TRBJ1-2, with unresolved D. The CDR3 extends over 16 amino acids. Germline loops: CDR1 LGHDT, CDR2 YNNKEL (reference sequence). Trimming took off 0 bases at V and 6 bases at J, with 17 bases between the two ends.

The chain uses TRBV5-1 and TRBJ1-1, with 11 positions matching TRBD1. The V and J ends lost 1 base and 5 bases, in that order; junction bases with no gene match: 4. Germline CDR1 reads SGHRS; CDR2 reads YFSETQ. The CDR3 extends over 15 amino acids. The CDR3 DNA is TGCGCCAGCAGCTTGTCCGGGACAGGGGGTACTGAAGCTTTCTTT. Translating it yields CASSLSGTGGTEAFF.

This rearrangement joins TRBV24-1 to TRBJ1-2; D not resolved. The germline V and J ends were trimmed by 3 bases and 10 bases, with 8 bases remaining between them. CDR3 size: 11 residues. Germline-derived CDR1 and CDR2 are KGHDR and SFDVKD. The CDR3 sequence: CATSDLWTYTF. CDR3 bases: TGTGCCACCAGTGATCTATGGACCTACACCTTC.

The rearrangement links TRBV6-5 to TRBJ1-5; no definite D call. Germline CDR1 is MNHEY and CDR2 is SVGAGI. V lost 6 bases, J lost 4 bases, and 16 bases lay in between. The CDR3 contains 15 residues. The CDR3 coding sequence is TGTGCCAGCAGCCCGTCCGGGATCAATAATCAGCCCCAGCATTTT. Amino acid sequence: CASSPSGINNQPQHF.

The chain carries TRBV7-2 and TRBJ2-2; a possible D gene is TRBD2 (6 bases). V was cut by 5 bases and J by 4 bases, with 14 bases left in between. The CDR3 contains 15 residues. Germline V gene data show CDR1 as SGHTA and CDR2 as FQGNSA. The CDR3 loop is CASSPGGPGTGELFF. The CDR3 region has the DNA TGTGCCAGCAGCCCTGGAGGGCCCGGCACCGGGGAGCTGTTTTTT.

This chain uses TRBV5-1 with TRBJ2-2; 7 bases agree with TRBD2. V trimming: 4 bases; J trimming: 4 bases; junction bases outside the gene matches: 13. From germline, CDR1 is SGHRS and CDR2 YFSETQ. The CDR3 covers 17 residues. The chain's CDR3 is CASSPGASGWSTGELFF. The CDR3 nucleotides are TGCGCCAGCAGCCCCGGGGCTAGCGGATGGAGCACCGGGGAGCTGTTTTTT.

This clone occurred a few times. The J gene is TRBJ2-3, the V gene TRBV6-4, with a tentative D call TRBD2 (6 bases). CDR1 and CDR2 from the germline V gene are MRHNA and SNTAGT. The CDR3 has 14 amino acids. The V end lost 5 bases, the J end lost 2 bases, and 11 bases lay between the germline ends. The CDR3, as DNA: TGTGCCAGCAGTAGGCGGGATGACACAGATACGCAGTATTTT. This codes for CASSRRDDTDTQYF.

V and J are TRBV6-5 and TRBJ2-1; 10 nucleotides agree with TRBD2. The CDR3 runs 14 residues. Trimming removed 11 bases from V and 6 bases from J; junction bases left unmatched: 10. Looked up from germline, CDR1 is MNHEY and CDR2 is SVGAGI. The CDR3 nucleotides are TGTGCCGCTCAGCCGCTAGCGGGAGCCAATGAGCAGTTCTTC. Amino acid sequence: CAAQPLAGANEQFF.

This clone showed up just once. V is TRBV5-4 and J is TRBJ2-5; 7 positions agree with TRBD1. Germline V lookup: CDR1 SGHNT, CDR2 YYREEE (reference sequence). CDR3 length: 15 residues. Trimming at V came to 1 base and at J to 7 bases, leaving 10 bases not matched to a gene. CDR3 coding DNA: TGTGCCAGCAGCTTGAGAGGCACAGGGGTGGGGACCCAGTACTTC. Protein: CASSLRGTGVGTQYF.

CDR3 in DNA: TGCGCCAGCAGCCAAGGGAATATGAACACTGAAGCTTTCTTT. Translating it yields CASSQGNMNTEAFF. This chain uses TRBV4-3 with TRBJ1-1; no clear D. Trimming stripped 1 base from V and 0 bases from J, with 6 bases between. Per the germline V gene, CDR1 is LGHNA and CDR2 is YSLEER. CDR3 length: 14 amino acids.

The V and J genes are TRBV6-1 and TRBJ2-5; tentative D call: TRBD2 (6 bases). V dropped 4 bases and J dropped 2 bases, with 20 bases sitting between them. Germline CDR1 reads MNHNS; CDR2 reads SASEGT. The CDR3 covers 17 residues. The CDR3 coding sequence is TGTGCCAGCAGTGCCCCTGGTGGACCCCGGGGGCAAGAGACCCAGTACTTC. This gives the protein CASSAPGGPRGQETQYF.

This clone was detected once. This rearrangement joins TRBV27 to TRBJ2-2, with D perhaps matching TRBD1 (7 bases). CDR1 is MNHEY and CDR2 is SMNVEV in the germline V gene (reference sequence). This CDR3 spans 16 amino acids. Deletions cut 5 bases from V and 5 bases from J, with 18 bases between. This CDR3 reads CASSAAGQGGTGELFF. DNA for the CDR3: TGTGCCAGCAGTGCTGCAGGGCAGGGGGGTACCGGGGAGCTGTTTTTT.

This chain uses TRBV6-4 with TRBJ2-3, with no clear D. Trimming left V 4 bases short and J 6 bases short, with 17 bases between. Per germline, CDR1 MRHNA and CDR2 SNTAGT. CDR3 size: 15 residues. CDR3 protein: CASSVGPTGVDTQYF. CDR3 in DNA: TGTGCCAGCAGTGTGGGCCCCACCGGTGTGGATACGCAGTATTTT.

The rearrangement uses TRBV5-1 and TRBJ2-3; the match to TRBD1 covers 7 bases. Germline V gives CDR1 SGHRS, CDR2 YFSETQ. The V gene end was trimmed by 5 bases and the J gene end by 5 bases; junction bases not matched to a gene: 8. The CDR3 totals 14 residues. The CDR3 protein is CASRLTHRGDTQYF. The DNA of the CDR3 is TGCGCCAGCAGGCTGACCCACAGGGGAGATACGCAGTATTTT.

J is TRBJ2-1 and V is TRBV5-1; D could derive from TRBD1 or TRBD2 (6 bases each). V lost 0 bases, J lost 1 base, and 14 bases lay in between. CDR1 and CDR2 (germline): SGHRS, YFSETQ. The CDR3 extends over 17 amino acids. The CDR3 bases are TGCGCCAGCAGCTTGGCTGGGGGGCGCTTATCCTACAATGAGCAGTTCTTC. It yields the protein CASSLAGGRLSYNEQFF.

The rearrangement joins TRBV18 to TRBJ1-1; D ambiguous. Trimming stripped 5 bases from V and 4 bases from J, with 17 bases between. The CDR3 totals 15 residues. Germline V CDR1 and CDR2: KGHSH, LQKENI. CDR3 region: CASSIRLPIGTEAFF. CDR3 DNA: TGTGCCAGCTCAATTCGACTCCCCATCGGCACTGAAGCTTTCTTT. Supplemented by reference TRBV18 and TRBJ1-1, the full variable domain reads NAGVMQNPRHLVRRRGQEARLRCSPMKGHSHVYWYRQLPEEGLKFMVYLQKENIIDESGMPKERFSAEFPKEGPSILRIQQVVRGDSAAYFCASSIRLPIGTEAFFGQGTRLTVV.

The rearrangement links TRBV18 to TRBJ1-4; D is perhaps TRBD1 (6 bases). The CDR3 is 15 residues long. The V gene's germline CDR1 is KGHSH and CDR2 LQKENI. The V end lost 5 bases, the J end lost 4 bases, and 14 bases lay between the germline ends. CDR3 nucleotides: TGTGCCAGCTCATCCCGGGACACCGTTAATGAAAAACTGTTTTTT. Residues: CASSSRDTVNEKLFF.

CDR3 in amino acids: CASSPWTSGRADTQYF. DNA of the CDR3: TGTGCCAGTAGTCCCTGGACTAGCGGGAGGGCAGATACGCAGTATTTT. The chain is built from TRBV19 and TRBJ2-3; 15 nucleotides match TRBD2. Germline V gene data show CDR1 as LNHDA and CDR2 as SQIVND (reference sequence). Trimming took 5 bases from V and 4 from J; bases not matched to a gene: 4. There are 16 residues in the CDR3.

J is TRBJ1-1 and V is TRBV5-5; TRBD1 might be the D (5 bases). The length of the CDR3 is 15 residues. Germline V gene data show CDR1 as SGHKS and CDR2 as YYEKEE (reference sequence). V was clipped by 4 bases and J by 1 base, with 14 bases between them. Written as DNA, the CDR3 is TGTGCCAGCAGCCCGTTGGGGGAGCGGAACACTGAAGCTTTCTTT. Translating gives CASSPLGERNTEAFF.

The J gene is TRBJ2-7, the V gene TRBV28; no reliable D call. The germline CDR1 and CDR2 sequences are MDHEN and SYDVKM. Trimming pared 2 bases from V and 6 bases from J, leaving 8 bases between. The CDR3 is 12 residues long. The CDR3 sequence: CASSLTEGEQYF. The CDR3 nucleotides are TGTGCCAGCAGTTTAACGGAAGGCGAGCAGTACTTC.